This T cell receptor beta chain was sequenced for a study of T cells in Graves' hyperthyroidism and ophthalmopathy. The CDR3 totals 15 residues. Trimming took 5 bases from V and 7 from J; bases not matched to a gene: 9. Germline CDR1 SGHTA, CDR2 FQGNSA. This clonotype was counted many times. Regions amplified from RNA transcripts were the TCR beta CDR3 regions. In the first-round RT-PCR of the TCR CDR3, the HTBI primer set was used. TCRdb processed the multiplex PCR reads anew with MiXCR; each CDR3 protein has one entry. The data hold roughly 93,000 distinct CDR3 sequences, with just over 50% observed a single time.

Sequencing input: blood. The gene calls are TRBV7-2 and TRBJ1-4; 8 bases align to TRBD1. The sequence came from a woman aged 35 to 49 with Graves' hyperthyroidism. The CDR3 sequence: CASSKDRVRGEKLFF. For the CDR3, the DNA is TGTGCCAGCAGCAAGGACAGGGTGAGGGGTGAAAAACTGTTTTTT. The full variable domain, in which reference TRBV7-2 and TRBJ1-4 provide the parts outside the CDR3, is GAGVSQSPSNKVTEKGKDVELRCDPISGHTALYWYRQSLGQGLEFLIYFQGNSAPDKSGLPSDRFSAERTGGSVSTLTIQRTQQEDSAVYLCASSKDRVRGEKLFFGSGTQLSVL.